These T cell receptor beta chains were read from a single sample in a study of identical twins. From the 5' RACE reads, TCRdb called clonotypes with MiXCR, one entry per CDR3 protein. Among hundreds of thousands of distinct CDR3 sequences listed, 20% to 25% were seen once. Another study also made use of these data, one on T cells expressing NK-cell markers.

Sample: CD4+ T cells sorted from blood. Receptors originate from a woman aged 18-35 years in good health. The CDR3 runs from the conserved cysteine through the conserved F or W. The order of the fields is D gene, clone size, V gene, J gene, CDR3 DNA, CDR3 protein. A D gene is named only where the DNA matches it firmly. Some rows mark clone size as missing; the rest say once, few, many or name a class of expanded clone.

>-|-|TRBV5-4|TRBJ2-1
TGTGCCAGCAGCCCTCGGGGGAGTAGAAATGAGCAGTTCTTC
CASSPRGSRNEQFF
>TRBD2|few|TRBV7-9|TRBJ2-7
TGTGCCAGCAGCTCCTTAGCGGGTGACTACGAGCAGTACTTC
CASSSLAGDYEQYF
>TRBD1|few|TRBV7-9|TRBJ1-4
TGTGCCAGCAGCATAGGGGGGACAGGGATCGAAAAACTGTTTTTT
CASSIGGTGIEKLFF
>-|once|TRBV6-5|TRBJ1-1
TGTGCCAGCAGTTACTCGGCGGTGTTGGGGACTGAAGCTTTCTTT
CASSYSAVLGTEAFF
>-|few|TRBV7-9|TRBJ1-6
TGTGCCAGCTGGGGCGCTCCTTATAATTCACCCCTCCACTTT
CASWGAPYNSPLHF
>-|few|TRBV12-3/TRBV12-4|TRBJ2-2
TGTGCCGGATGGGCGAACACCGGGGAGCTGTTTTTT
CAGWANTGELFF
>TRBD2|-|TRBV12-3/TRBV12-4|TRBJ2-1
TGTGCCAGCAGTTTACGGCGGGAGACTGAGCAGTTCTTC
CASSLRRETEQFF
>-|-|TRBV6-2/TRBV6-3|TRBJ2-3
TGTGCCAGCAGTTCTAACAGGGCGACAGATACGCAGTATTTT
CASSSNRATDTQYF
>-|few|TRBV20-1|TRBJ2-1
TGCAGTACCCCAGGGGGGGGTATATACAATGAGCAGTTCTTC
CSTPGGGIYNEQFF
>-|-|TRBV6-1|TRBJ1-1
TGTGCCACAGTGGGCAGAAGGACGTCGAACACTGAAGCTTTCTTT
CATVGRRTSNTEAFF
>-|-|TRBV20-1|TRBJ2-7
TGCAGTGCTAGGTGGAATGCCTACGAGCAGTACTTC
CSARWNAYEQYF
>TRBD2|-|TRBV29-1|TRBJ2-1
TGCAGCGTTGAGGGACTAGTGGAATATGAGCAGTTCTTC
CSVEGLVEYEQFF
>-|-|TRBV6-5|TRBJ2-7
TGTGCCAGCAGTTACAGTTCCGGCAGGGGTTACTCCTACGAGCAGTACTTC
CASSYSSGRGYSYEQYF
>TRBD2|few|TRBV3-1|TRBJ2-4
TGTGCCAGCAGCCAACCGCGGACTAGCGGGCCAAACATTCAGTACTTC
CASSQPRTSGPNIQYF
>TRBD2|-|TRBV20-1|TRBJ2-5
TGCAGTGCTCCCCCGGGACTAGCGGGGGGTCATGCGACCCAGTACTTC
CSAPPGLAGGHATQYF
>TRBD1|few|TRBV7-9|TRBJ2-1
TGTGCCAGCAGCTCCTACTGGACAGGGGGCAATGAGCAGTTCTTC
CASSSYWTGGNEQFF
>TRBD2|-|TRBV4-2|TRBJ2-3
TGTGCCAGCAGCCGAACCGGGACTAGCGGGAGGGCCATCCCAGATACGCAGTATTTT
CASSRTGTSGRAIPDTQYF
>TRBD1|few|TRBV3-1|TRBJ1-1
TGTGCCAGCAGCCAAGTAGGGGGGACAGGGCGCACTGAAGCTTTCTTT
CASSQVGGTGRTEAFF
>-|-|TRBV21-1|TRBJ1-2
TGTGCCAGCCTAACGGGGAGGAACTATGGCTACACCTTC
CASLTGRNYGYTF
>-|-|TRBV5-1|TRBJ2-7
TGCGCCAGCAGCTGGAAGCCCGAAGGTGGATACGAGCAGTACTTC
CASSWKPEGGYEQYF
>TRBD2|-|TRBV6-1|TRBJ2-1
TGTGCCAGCGCAAGGTGGGAGCGGGAGGACAGCTCCTACAATGAGCAGTTCTTC
CASARWEREDSSYNEQFF
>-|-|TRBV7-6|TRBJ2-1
TGTGCCAGCAGCTTTGGCAGTCCTTCCCCTAATGAGCAGTTCTTC
CASSFGSPSPNEQFF
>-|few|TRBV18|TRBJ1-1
TGTGCCAGCTCACCAACGGGGGGGAACACTGAAGCTTTCTTT
CASSPTGGNTEAFF
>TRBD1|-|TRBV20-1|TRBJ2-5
TGCAGTGCTAACGGGCACGACAGGGGTGGAGAGACCCAGTACTTC
CSANGHDRGGETQYF
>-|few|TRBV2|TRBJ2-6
TGTGCCAGCAAGGTTTACGGGGCCAACGTCCTGACTTTC
CASKVYGANVLTF
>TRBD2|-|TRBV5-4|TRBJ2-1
TGTGCCAGCAGCCCCATGGGCGGGAGGGCCGGCAATGAGCAGTTCTTC
CASSPMGGRAGNEQFF
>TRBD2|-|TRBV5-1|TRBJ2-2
TGCGCCAGCAGCCCGCCTGCGGGAGAGTTAACCGGGGAGCTGTTTTTT
CASSPPAGELTGELFF
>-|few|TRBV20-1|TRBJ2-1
TGCAGTGCCCTTCTGGCCTATGAGCAGTTCTTC
CSALLAYEQFF
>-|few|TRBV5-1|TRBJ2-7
TGCGCCAGCAGCTTGACTAGCTTCAACGAGCAGTACTTC
CASSLTSFNEQYF
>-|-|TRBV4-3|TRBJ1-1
TGCGCCAGCAGCCAAGACACGGACTGGAACACTGAAGCTTTCTTT
CASSQDTDWNTEAFF
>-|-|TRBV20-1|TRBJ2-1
TGCAGTGCTCCATGGAGGCACAATGAGCAGTTCTTC
CSAPWRHNEQFF
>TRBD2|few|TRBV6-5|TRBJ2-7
TGTGCCAGCAGCTTACCCCCCTCGGGGGGTAACGAGCAGTACTTC
CASSLPPSGGNEQYF
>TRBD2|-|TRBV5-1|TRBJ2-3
TGCGCCAGCACAAAACTAGCGGGCACAGATACGCAGTATTTT
CASTKLAGTDTQYF
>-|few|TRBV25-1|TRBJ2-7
TGTGCCAGCAGACAGGGTTGGGAGCAGTACTTC
CASRQGWEQYF
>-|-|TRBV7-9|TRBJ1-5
TGTGCCAGCAGCCCATCCCAGGTTAGCAATCAGCCCCAGCATTTT
CASSPSQVSNQPQHF
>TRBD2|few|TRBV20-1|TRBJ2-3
TGCAGTGCTCTAGCGGGAGCGGGTACGCAGTATTTT
CSALAGAGTQYF
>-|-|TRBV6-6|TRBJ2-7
TGTGCCAGCAGTCTCGGGAGTAAATACGAGCAGTACTTC
CASSLGSKYEQYF
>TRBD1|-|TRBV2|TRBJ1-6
TGTGCCAGCCGCCAAAGGGACAGGGGGATGTCACCCCTCCACTTT
CASRQRDRGMSPLHF
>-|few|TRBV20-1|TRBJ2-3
TGCAGTGCTAGTCATGGGGGGGCGGTAGACGGTACGCAGTATTTT
CSASHGGAVDGTQYF
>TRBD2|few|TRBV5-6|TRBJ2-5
TGTGCCAGCAGCTTACAACTAGCGGGATCAGAGACCCAGTACTTC
CASSLQLAGSETQYF
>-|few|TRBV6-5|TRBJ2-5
TGTGCCAGCAGTTACCAAAGGGGGGAGACCCAGTACTTC
CASSYQRGETQYF
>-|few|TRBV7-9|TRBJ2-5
TGTGCCAGCAGCTCGCCCATGGAGACCCAGTACTTC
CASSSPMETQYF
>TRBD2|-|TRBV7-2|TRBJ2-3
TGTGCCAGCAGCTTAGCCTGGGGGACTAGCGGGGGGCCCGGTACGCAGTATTTT
CASSLAWGTSGGPGTQYF
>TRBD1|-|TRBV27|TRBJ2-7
TGTGCCAGCAGGAGACAGGGGGAGCGGTACGAGCAGTACTTC
CASRRQGERYEQYF
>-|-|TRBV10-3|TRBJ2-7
TGTGCCATCAGTGAAGGGAGAAGCTCCTACGAGCAGTACTTC
CAISEGRSSYEQYF
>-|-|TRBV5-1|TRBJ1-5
TGCGCCAGCAGCTTGGGGGCCGGTCAGCCCCAGCATTTT
CASSLGAGQPQHF
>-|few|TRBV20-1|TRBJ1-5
TGCAGTGCTAGAGATAGCCAGGCGGTCCTGTGGCCCCAGCATTTT
CSARDSQAVLWPQHF
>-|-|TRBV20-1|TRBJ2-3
TGCAGTGCTACCGACAGGACAACGGATACGCAGTATTTT
CSATDRTTDTQYF
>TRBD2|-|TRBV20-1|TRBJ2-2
TGCAGTGCGACAAGACTAGCGGGAGTATATACCGGGGAGCTGTTTTTT
CSATRLAGVYTGELFF
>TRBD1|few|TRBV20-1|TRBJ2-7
TGCAGTGCTAGGACGGGACAGCCCAACTACGAGCAGTACTTC
CSARTGQPNYEQYF
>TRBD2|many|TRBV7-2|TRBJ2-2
TGTGCCAGCAGCTTAGGACTAGCGGGAGTTGTCACCGGGGAGCTGTTTTTT
CASSLGLAGVVTGELFF
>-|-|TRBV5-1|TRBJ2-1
TGCGCCAGCAGAGACGTACCTCACCCCCGGGATGAGCAGTTCTTC
CASRDVPHPRDEQFF
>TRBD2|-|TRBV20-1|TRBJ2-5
TGCAGTGCCCGATTAGCGGGAGTGGGGACCCAGTACTTC
CSARLAGVGTQYF